This is a list of T cell receptor beta chains from one sample in a study of OX40 agonist ivuxolimab in advanced cancers. The protocol was immunoSEQ multiplex PCR, while the TCRdb copy is restricted to in-frame clones and leaves out a portion. The sample holds roughly 80,000 clones, over 80% seen once. This sample comprised CD4+ or CD8+ T cells sorted from blood, obtained in a trial of the OX40 agonist ivuxolimab. Source of these receptors: an adult with an advanced solid tumor such as melanoma, head and neck, liver or kidney cancer. The CDR3 runs from the conserved cysteine through the conserved F or W. A D gene is named only where the DNA matches it firmly. A row's size may be missing; if present it is once, few, many or a size class.

TRBV2	NA	NA	TRBJ1-2	TGTGCCAGCAGTGAGGAGAATTATGGCTACACCTTC	CASSEENYGYTF
TRBV28	NA	NA	TRBJ1-5	TGTGCCAGCAGTTTGCGAGGGAGGCGCAATCAGCCCCAGCATTTT	CASSLRGRRNQPQHF
TRBV25-1	NA	NA	TRBJ1-2	TGTGCCAGCAGTGAATTGGGAACACATCGCCGTAACTATGGCTACACCTTC	CASSELGTHRRNYGYTF
TRBV7-2	NA	few	TRBJ2-1	TGTGCCAGCAGCTGGACACACCGGGCCGATGAGCAGTTCTTC	CASSWTHRADEQFF
TRBV5-1	TRBD1	few	TRBJ2-5	TGCGCCAGCAGTGGGGACAGGGTCGGTCAAGAGACCCAGTACTTC	CASSGDRVGQETQYF
TRBV9	NA	NA	TRBJ1-3	TGTGCCAGCAGCTCCACCGGGACAACCGGCAACACCATATATTTT	CASSSTGTTGNTIYF
TRBV5-4	TRBD2	once	TRBJ2-7	TGTGCCAGCAGCGAAAGGACTAGCGGGGGTTACGAGCAGTACTTC	CASSERTSGGYEQYF
TRBV5-6	TRBD1	NA	TRBJ2-3	TGTGCCAGCAGCTTGCGGACAGGGCATCCAGATACGCAGTATTTT	CASSLRTGHPDTQYF
TRBV28	NA	NA	TRBJ2-4	TGTGCCAGCAGTTTTGGGCAGATAAACATTCAGTACTTC	CASSFGQINIQYF
TRBV6-6	NA	NA	TRBJ2-3	TGTGCCAGCACCCGCACAGATACGCAGTATTTT	CASTRTDTQYF
TRBV7-3	TRBD2	NA	TRBJ2-1	TGTGCCAGCAGCTTAGCGGGGGGGCACAATGAGCAGTTCTTC	CASSLAGGHNEQFF
TRBV6-1	NA	NA	TRBJ1-2	TGTGCCAGCCTGACTGGGGGCGATGGCTACACCTTC	CASLTGGDGYTF
TRBV21-1	NA	NA	TRBJ2-7	TGTGCCAGCAGCAAAGCGCCGACAGTCTCCTACGAGCAGTACTTC	CASSKAPTVSYEQYF
TRBV28	TRBD1	NA	TRBJ2-7	TGTGCCAGCAGTTTAGGGGGACAGGGTGGGACCTACGAGCAGTACTTC	CASSLGGQGGTYEQYF
TRBV28	NA	NA	TRBJ1-1	TGTGCCAGCAGTTTGTCTAACACTGAAGCTTTCTTT	CASSLSNTEAFF
TRBV5-1	TRBD1	NA	TRBJ1-1	TGCGCCAGCAGCCCATCCGGGACAGCTGAAGCTTTCTTT	CASSPSGTAEAFF
TRBV11-2	TRBD2	NA	TRBJ2-5	TGTGCCAGCAGCTTAGGAACTAGCGGGGGGCGAAGGTCAAGAGAGACCCAGTACTTC	CASSLGTSGGRRSRETQYF
TRBV9	NA	NA	TRBJ1-3	TGTGCCAGCAGCGTAGAGCAGATCTCTGGAAACACCATATATTTT	CASSVEQISGNTIYF
TRBV18	NA	NA	TRBJ2-5	TGTGCCAGCTCACCAGCGGCAGGGAGAGAGACCCAGTACTTC	CASSPAAGRETQYF
TRBV18	NA	few	TRBJ1-1	TGTGCCAGCTCACAGGGGGGTCGGAACACTGAAGCTTTCTTT	CASSQGGRNTEAFF
TRBV4-3	NA	NA	TRBJ2-3	TGCGCCAGCAGCCGGGAGGCCAGCCAAAGCACAGATACGCAGTATTTT	CASSREASQSTDTQYF
TRBV18	NA	NA	TRBJ2-4	TGTGCCAGCTCACGACCTGGGGGGTTTGGAGCCAAAAACATTCAGTACTTC	CASSRPGGFGAKNIQYF
TRBV11-3	NA	few	TRBJ2-5	TGTGCCAGCAGCTTGTCCTGGGGAAACCAAGAGACCCAGTACTTC	CASSLSWGNQETQYF
TRBV30	NA	once	TRBJ1-1	TGTGCCTGGAGTATTGGGGGCGCCCTGAACACTGAAGCTTTCTTT	CAWSIGGALNTEAFF
TRBV7-3	NA	few	TRBJ1-1	TGTGCCAGCAGCGGGTACAGGGATCTAGCTTTCTTT	CASSGYRDLAFF
TRBV15	NA	NA	TRBJ2-7	TGTGCCACCAGCAGAGTTCAGGTTCTCTCCTACGAGCAGTACTTC	CATSRVQVLSYEQYF
TRBV5-8	NA	NA	TRBJ1-2	TGTGCCAGCAGCTTTTTAGGCGGGAAGGCCTATGGCTACACCTTC	CASSFLGGKAYGYTF
TRBV29-1	NA	NA	TRBJ1-1	TGCAGCGTCGCCCGACAGCAGAACACTGAAGCTTTCTTT	CSVARQQNTEAFF
TRBV18	TRBD2	NA	TRBJ2-7	TGTGCCAGCTCGCTTACTAGCGAGACCTACGAGCAGTACTTC	CASSLTSETYEQYF
TRBV28	NA	NA	TRBJ1-1	TGTGCCAGCAGTTTAGCAGGAGGGTGGAACACTGAAGCTTTCTTT	CASSLAGGWNTEAFF
TRBV6-5	NA	NA	TRBJ1-2	TGTGCCAGCAGTCCCCGGGACTCATATTTAAGCTACACCTTC	CASSPRDSYLSYTF
TRBV6-1	NA	NA	TRBJ1-6	TGTGCCACCAGGACAGCGAATTCACCCCTCCACTTT	CATRTANSPLHF
TRBV7-3	NA	few	TRBJ1-1	TGTGCCAGCAGCTTAAACAGCCGCATGAACACTGAAGCTTTCTTT	CASSLNSRMNTEAFF
TRBV14	TRBD1	NA	TRBJ2-5	TGTGCCAGCAGCCAACTTACAGGGGGTGGTGAGACCCAGTACTTC	CASSQLTGGGETQYF
TRBV7-2	NA	NA	TRBJ2-1	TGTGCCAGCAGCTTTATGTCCTACAATGAGCAGTTCTTC	CASSFMSYNEQFF
TRBV11-3	NA	NA	TRBJ2-5	TGTGCCAGCAGCCATCGACAGCAGGAAGAGACCCAGTACTTC	CASSHRQQEETQYF
TRBV6-1	NA	NA	TRBJ2-2	TGTGCCAGCAGCAGGGGTGAGGCCGGGGAGCTGTTTTTT	CASSRGEAGELFF
TRBV19	NA	NA	TRBJ1-1	TGTGCCAGTAGTATTTTCAGGGATGGTGAAGCTTTCTTT	CASSIFRDGEAFF